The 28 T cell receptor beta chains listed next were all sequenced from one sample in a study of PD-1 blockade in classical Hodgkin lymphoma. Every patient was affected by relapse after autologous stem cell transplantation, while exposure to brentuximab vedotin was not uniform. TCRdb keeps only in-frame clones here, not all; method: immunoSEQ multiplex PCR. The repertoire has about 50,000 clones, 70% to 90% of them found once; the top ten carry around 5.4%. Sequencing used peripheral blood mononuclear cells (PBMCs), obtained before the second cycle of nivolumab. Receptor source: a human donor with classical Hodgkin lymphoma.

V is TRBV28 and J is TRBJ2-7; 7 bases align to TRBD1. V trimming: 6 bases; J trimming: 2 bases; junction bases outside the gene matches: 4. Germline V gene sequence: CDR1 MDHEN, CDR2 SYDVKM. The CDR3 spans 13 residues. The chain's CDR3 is CASSKQGTYEQYF. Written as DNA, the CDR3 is TGTGCCAGCAGCAAACAGGGGACCTACGAGCAGTACTTC. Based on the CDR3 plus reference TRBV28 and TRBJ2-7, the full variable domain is DVKVTQSSRYLVKRTGEKVFLECVQDMDHENMFWYRQDPGLGLRLIYFSYDVKMKEKGDIPEGYSVSREKKERFSLILESASTNQTSMYLCASSKQGTYEQYFGPGTRLTVT.

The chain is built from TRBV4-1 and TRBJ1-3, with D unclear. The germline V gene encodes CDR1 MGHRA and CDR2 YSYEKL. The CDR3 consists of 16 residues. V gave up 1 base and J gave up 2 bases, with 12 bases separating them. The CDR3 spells CASSQGGLMAGNTIYF. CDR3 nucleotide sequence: TGCGCCAGCAGCCAAGGTGGGCTGATGGCTGGAAACACCATATATTTT.

Here the CDR3 DNA reads TGCGCCAGCAGCGCGACACCCAGCTCCTACAATGAGCAGTTCTTC. Translation: CASSATPSSYNEQFF. The chain joins TRBV5-1 to TRBJ2-1; D is unresolved. The V end lost 4 bases, the J end lost 0 bases, and 11 bases lay between the germline ends. The CDR3 runs 15 residues. CDR1 SGHRS and CDR2 YFSETQ come from the germline V gene.

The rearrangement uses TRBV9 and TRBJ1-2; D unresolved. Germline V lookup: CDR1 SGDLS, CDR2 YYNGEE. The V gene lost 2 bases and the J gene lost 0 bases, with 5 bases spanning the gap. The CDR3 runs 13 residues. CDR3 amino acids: CASSVDPNYGYTF. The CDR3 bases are TGTGCCAGCAGCGTGGACCCTAACTATGGCTACACCTTC.

The CDR3 loop is CASSWAGGSGNTIYF. In nucleotides, the CDR3 is TGTGCCAGCAGCTGGGCAGGGGGCTCTGGAAACACCATATATTTT. This chain connects TRBV5-6 to TRBJ1-3; 7 nucleotides agree with TRBD1. With 3 bases clipped from V and 0 bases from J, the junction kept 3 bases outside the gene matches. The CDR3 is 15 residues long. CDR1 and CDR2 (germline): SGHDT, YYEEEE.

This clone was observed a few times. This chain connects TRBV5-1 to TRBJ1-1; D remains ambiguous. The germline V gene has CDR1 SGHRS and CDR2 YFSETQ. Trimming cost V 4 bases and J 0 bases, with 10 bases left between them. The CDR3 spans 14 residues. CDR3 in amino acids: CASSPRTVNTEAFF. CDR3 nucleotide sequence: TGCGCCAGCAGCCCCCGGACGGTGAACACTGAAGCTTTCTTT.

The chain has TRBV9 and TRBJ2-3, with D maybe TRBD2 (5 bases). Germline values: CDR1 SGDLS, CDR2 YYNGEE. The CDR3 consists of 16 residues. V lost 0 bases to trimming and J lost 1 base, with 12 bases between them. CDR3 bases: TGTGCCAGCAGCGTAGGTCGGGGTGCCGGCACAGATACGCAGTATTTT. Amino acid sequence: CASSVGRGAGTDTQYF.

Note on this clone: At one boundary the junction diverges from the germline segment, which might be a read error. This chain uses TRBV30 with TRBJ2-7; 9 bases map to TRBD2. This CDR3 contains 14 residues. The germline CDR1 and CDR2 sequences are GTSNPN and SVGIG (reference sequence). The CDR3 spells CAWSSASGAGERYF. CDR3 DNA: TGTGCCTGGAGTTCGGCTAGCGGGGCAGGTGAGCGGTACTTC.

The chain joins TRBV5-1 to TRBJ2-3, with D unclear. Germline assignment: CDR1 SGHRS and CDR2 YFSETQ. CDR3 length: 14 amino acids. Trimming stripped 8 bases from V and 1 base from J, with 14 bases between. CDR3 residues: CASHRVAGTDTQYF. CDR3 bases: TGCGCCAGTCACCGAGTGGCGGGCACAGATACGCAGTATTTT.

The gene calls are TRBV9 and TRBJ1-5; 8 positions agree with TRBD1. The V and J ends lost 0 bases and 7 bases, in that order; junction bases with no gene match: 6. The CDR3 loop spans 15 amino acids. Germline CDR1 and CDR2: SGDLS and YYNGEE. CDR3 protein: CASSVAPGTGQPQHF. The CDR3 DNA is TGTGCCAGCAGCGTAGCCCCGGGGACAGGCCAGCCCCAGCATTTT.

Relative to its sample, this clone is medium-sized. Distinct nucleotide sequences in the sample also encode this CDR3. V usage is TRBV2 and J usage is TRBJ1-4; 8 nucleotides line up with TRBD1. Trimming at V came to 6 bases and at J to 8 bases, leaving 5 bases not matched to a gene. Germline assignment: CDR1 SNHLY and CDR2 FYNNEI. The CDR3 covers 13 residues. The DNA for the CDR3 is TGTGCCAGCAGCGGACAGGGTAGGGAAAAACTGTTTTTT. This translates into CASSGQGREKLFF.

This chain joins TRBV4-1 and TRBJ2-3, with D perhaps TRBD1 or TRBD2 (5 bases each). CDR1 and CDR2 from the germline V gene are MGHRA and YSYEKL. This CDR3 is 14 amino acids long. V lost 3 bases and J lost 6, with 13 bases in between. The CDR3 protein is CASSQRGFGDTQYF. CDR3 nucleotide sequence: TGCGCCAGCAGCCAGAGGGGTTTCGGTGATACGCAGTATTTT.

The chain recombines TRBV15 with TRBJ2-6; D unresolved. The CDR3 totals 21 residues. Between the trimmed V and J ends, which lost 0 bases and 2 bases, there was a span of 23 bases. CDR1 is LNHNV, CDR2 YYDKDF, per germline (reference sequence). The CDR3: CATSREGRGRASGPGANVLTF. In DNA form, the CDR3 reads TGTGCCACCAGCAGAGAGGGTAGAGGTAGGGCCTCCGGACCTGGGGCCAACGTCCTGACTTTC.

In DNA, the CDR3 is TGCGCCAGCAGCTTGTCACAGACTAACTATGGCTACACCTTC. Translated: CASSLSQTNYGYTF. This sequence joins TRBV5-1 and TRBJ1-2; no definite D call. The CDR3 loop spans 14 amino acids. Germline V gene data show CDR1 as SGHRS and CDR2 as YFSETQ. The germline V and J ends were trimmed by 1 base and 0 bases, with 7 bases remaining between them.

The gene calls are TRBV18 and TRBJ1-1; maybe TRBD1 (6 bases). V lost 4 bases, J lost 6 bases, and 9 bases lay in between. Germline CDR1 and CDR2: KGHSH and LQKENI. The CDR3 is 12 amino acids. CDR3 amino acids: CASSQDSPEAFF. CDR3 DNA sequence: TGTGCCAGCTCACAGGACAGCCCTGAAGCTTTCTTT.

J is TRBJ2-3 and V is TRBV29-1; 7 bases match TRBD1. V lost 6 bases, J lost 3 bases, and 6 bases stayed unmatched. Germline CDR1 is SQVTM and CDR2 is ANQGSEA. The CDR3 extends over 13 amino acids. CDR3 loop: CSVGTASTDTQYF. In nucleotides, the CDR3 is TGCAGCGTCGGGACAGCCTCAACAGATACGCAGTATTTT.

This CDR3 is CASSSASGTDTQYF. CDR3 nucleotides: TGCGCCAGCAGCTCGGCTAGCGGCACAGATACGCAGTATTTT. The chain employs TRBV5-1 and TRBJ2-3; D possibly corresponds to TRBD2 (6 bases). The V end was cut by 3 bases, the J end by 1 base, with 9 bases between. The germline V gene has CDR1 SGHRS and CDR2 YFSETQ. This CDR3 is built from 14 residues.

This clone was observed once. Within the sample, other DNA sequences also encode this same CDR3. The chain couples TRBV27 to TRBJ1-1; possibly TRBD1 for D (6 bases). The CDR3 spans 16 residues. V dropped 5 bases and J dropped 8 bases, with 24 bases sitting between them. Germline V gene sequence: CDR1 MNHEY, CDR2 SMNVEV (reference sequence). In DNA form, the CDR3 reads TGTGCCAGCAGTCCTCGGACAGCTACACTGGGCACCGAAGCTTTCTTT. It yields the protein CASSPRTATLGTEAFF.

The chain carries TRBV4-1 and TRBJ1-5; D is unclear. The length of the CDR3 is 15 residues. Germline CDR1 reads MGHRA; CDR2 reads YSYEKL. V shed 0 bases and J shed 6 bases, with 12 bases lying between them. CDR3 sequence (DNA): TGCGCCAGCAGCCAAGACGGCGGGTTGGGTCAGCCCCAGCATTTT. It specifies CASSQDGGLGQPQHF.

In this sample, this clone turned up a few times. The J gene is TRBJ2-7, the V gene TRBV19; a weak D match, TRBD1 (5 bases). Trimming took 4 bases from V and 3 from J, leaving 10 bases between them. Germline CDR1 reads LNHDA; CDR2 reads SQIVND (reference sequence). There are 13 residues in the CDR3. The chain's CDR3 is CASSTRQNYEQYF. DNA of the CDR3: TGTGCCAGTAGTACTCGACAGAACTACGAGCAGTACTTC.

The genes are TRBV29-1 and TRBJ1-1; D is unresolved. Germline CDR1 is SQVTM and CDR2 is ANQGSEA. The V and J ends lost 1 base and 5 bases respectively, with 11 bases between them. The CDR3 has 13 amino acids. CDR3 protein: CSVEGLTATEAFF. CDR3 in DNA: TGCAGCGTTGAAGGTTTAACAGCTACTGAAGCTTTCTTT.

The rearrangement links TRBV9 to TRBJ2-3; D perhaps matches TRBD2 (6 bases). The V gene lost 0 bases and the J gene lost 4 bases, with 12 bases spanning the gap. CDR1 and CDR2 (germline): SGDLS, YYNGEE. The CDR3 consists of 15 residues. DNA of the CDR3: TGTGCCAGCAGCGTAGCTACTAGCAGCGCAGATACGCAGTATTTT. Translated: CASSVATSSADTQYF.

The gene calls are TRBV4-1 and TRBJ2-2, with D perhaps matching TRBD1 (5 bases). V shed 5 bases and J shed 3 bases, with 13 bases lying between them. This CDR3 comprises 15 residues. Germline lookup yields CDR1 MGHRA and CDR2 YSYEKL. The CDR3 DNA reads TGCGCCAGCAGCTCTCAGGGCGGTTACACCGGGGAGCTGTTTTTT. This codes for CASSSQGGYTGELFF.

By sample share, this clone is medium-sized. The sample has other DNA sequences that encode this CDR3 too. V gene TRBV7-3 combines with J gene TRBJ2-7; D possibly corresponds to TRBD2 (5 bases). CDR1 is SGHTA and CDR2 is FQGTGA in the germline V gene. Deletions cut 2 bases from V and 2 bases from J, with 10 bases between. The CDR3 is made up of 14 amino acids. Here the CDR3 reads CASSLLSGPYEQYF. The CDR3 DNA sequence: TGTGCCAGCAGCTTACTCAGCGGCCCCTACGAGCAGTACTTC.

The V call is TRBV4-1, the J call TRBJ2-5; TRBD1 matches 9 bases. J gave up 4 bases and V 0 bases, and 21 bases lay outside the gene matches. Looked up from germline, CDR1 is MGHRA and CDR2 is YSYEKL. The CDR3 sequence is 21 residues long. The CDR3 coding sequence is TGCGCCAGCAGCCAAGATTACCCCATCCCCTGGGGGGACAGGGTGATAGAGACCCAGTACTTC. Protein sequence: CASSQDYPIPWGDRVIETQYF.

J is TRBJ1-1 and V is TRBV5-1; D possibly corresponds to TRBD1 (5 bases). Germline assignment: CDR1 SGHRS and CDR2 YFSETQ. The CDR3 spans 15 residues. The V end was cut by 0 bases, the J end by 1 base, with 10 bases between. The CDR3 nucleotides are TGCGCCAGCAGCTTGGTTCCGGGACCGAACACTGAAGCTTTCTTT. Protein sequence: CASSLVPGPNTEAFF.

CDR3 loop: CASSQMRQGAGYTF. The CDR3 DNA reads TGTGCCAGCAGCCAAATGAGGCAGGGGGCGGGGTACACCTTC. This chain connects TRBV4-2 to TRBJ1-2; 8 bases are shared with TRBD1. The CDR3 extends over 14 amino acids. The junction had 10 bases not matched to a gene; V was cut back by 2 bases and J by 11 bases. Per germline, CDR1 LGHNA and CDR2 YNFKEQ.

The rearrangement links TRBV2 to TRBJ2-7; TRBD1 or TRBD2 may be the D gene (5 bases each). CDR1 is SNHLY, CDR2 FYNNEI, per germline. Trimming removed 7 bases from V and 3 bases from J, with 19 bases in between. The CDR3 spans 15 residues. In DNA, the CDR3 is TGTGCCAGCAAAGAGGGGACGTCGGTTAACTACGAGCAGTACTTC. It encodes CASKEGTSVNYEQYF.